This T cell receptor (beta chain) was sequenced during a study of blood T cell repertoires in COVID-19 (dated by TCRdb to 2020 to 2021). General notes on the study: Samples covering the acute and convalescent phases of COVID-19 were provided by collaborators in the United States, Italy and Spain. The prospective study material was composed of cDNA or gDNA derived from T cells, B-cell-depleted T cells, or PBMCs. Deeply sampled blood TCRbeta repertoires from subjects exposed to, actively infected with, or recovered from COVID-19 were included in the dataset. The repertoires were released in a freely available public database intended as a resource for research on the immune response to SARS-CoV-2. The samples were drawn from two sources: the first 160 participants of the ongoing ImmuneRACE study, and fewer than 1,500 subjects contributed by 6 global collaborators. Nearly every sample came with metadata listing a de-identified subject ID, COVID-19 status, age in years and sex. HLA class I and class II types, where available, came from metadata supplied by the sample provider rather than from assay-based typing. Study-level results and caveats: Clinical and demographic metadata were provided uncurated, with the amount varying by source and participant.

The CDR3 starts with the cysteine, ends with the phenylalanine, and has 17 residues. Only the CDR3 part of the read is kept: 51 bases, read in frame from the first base. V is reduced by 1 base and J by 3 bases, leaving a spacing of 16 bases between them. CDR1 and CDR2 were assigned from the germline V gene (reference sequence) as LNHDA and SQIVND. Each collaborating institution followed its own protocols to collect whole blood in K2EDTA tubes. For TCRbeta analysis, collaborators shipped samples as frozen whole blood, isolated PBMCs, or DNA extracted from either of those sample types. The immunoSEQ Assay, a bias-controlled multiplex PCR, was used to amplify TCRbeta CDR3 regions from genomic DNA. On the study's bioinformatics: Nucleated cell counts per sample were estimated from amplification of reference gene primers within the assay. Sequence reads were collapsed and filtered to measure the absolute abundance of every unique TCRbeta CDR3 rearrangement. For each sample, productive Simpson clonality was calculated as the square root of Simpson's diversity index over productive rearrangements. What TCRdb holds here is the immuneACCESS table cut down to in-frame rearrangements. Part of the clones is not present; checked against another copy, under half of the missing clones reflect an unresolved V gene, and the others are unexplained. V, J and clone size are taken as reported in that table, and D and trimming were inferred from the DNA itself. The sample data list 100,000 to 110,000 clones, and around four fifths of these were observed just once. Of the sample, about an eighth falls within the top ten clones.

A note on this clone: Its recognized antigen is unknown. It has no much larger one-base neighbor in the sample; base qualities were not kept.

The chain was built from TRBV19 and TRBJ1-5; D gene: possibly TRBD1, on 5 matching bases. The clonotype was recovered from a man aged 45-65 years with active or convalescent COVID-19. Sequencing input: peripheral blood. The CDR3 in this case is CASSIVGAVPFNQPQHF. The nucleotide sequence is TGTGCCAGTAGTATAGTAGGGGCAGTCCCATTCAATCAGCCCCAGCATTTT.